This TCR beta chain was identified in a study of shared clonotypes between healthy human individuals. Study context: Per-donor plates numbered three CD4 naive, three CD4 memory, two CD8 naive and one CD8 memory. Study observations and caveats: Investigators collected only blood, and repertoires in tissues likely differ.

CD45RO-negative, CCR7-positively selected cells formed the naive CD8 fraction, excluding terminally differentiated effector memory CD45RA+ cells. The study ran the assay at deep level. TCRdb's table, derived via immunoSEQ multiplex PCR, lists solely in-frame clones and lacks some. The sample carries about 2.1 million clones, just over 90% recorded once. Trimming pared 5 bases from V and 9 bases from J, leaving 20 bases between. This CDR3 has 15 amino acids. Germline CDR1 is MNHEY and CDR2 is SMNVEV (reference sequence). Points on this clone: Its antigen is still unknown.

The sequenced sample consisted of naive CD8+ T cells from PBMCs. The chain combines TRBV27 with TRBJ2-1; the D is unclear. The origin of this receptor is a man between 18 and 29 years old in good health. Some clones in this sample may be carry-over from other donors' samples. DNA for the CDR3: TGTGCCAGCAGTGCCCGTGGTAGCTCCGTTGTTGAGCAGTTCTTC. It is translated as CASSARGSSVVEQFF.